A selection of T cell receptor beta chains follows, all from one sample in a study of T cells in Graves' hyperthyroidism and ophthalmopathy. MiXCR was run by TCRdb on the multiplex PCR reads, yielding one entry per CDR3 protein. There are approximately 320,000 distinct CDR3 sequences in the sample; 16% occur only once, and 33% lies in the top ten. Sequencing was carried out using blood. These receptors were obtained from a man aged 25-45 years with Graves' hyperthyroidism. CDR3s include the opening cysteine and the closing phenylalanine or tryptophan. The D gene is left open where the match is weak. Part of the rows lack a size; the others show once, few, many or a class for expanded clones.

many	13	TRBV6-1	.	TRBJ2-3	TGTGCCAGCAGTGATAGGAGCACAGATACGCAGTATTTT	CASSDRSTDTQYF
many	16	TRBV2	TRBD1	TRBJ2-2	TGTGCCAGCAGTGATACCTCCGGGACAGGGCCCGGGGAGCTGTTTTTT	CASSDTSGTGPGELFF
few	14	TRBV20-1	TRBD2	TRBJ2-3	TGCAGTGCCAGACTAGCGGGAACCACAGATACGCAGTATTTT	CSARLAGTTDTQYF
.	12	TRBV20-1	.	TRBJ2-7	TGCAGTGCTACGGACTCCGCCTACGAGCAGTACTTC	CSATDSAYEQYF
.	15	TRBV20-1	.	TRBJ1-3	TGCAGTGCTAGAGATAGAAGGACCGACGGAAACACCATATATTTT	CSARDRRTDGNTIYF
many	15	TRBV27	TRBD1	TRBJ1-2	TGTGCCAGCAGTTACTCGGGACAGGGGTCCTATGGCTACACCTTC	CASSYSGQGSYGYTF
many	16	TRBV6-1	TRBD1	TRBJ1-2	TGTGCCAGCAGTATTACATCAGGGGGACCTAACTATGGCTACACCTTC	CASSITSGGPNYGYTF
many	14	TRBV28	TRBD1	TRBJ1-1	TGTGCCAGCAGTACCCCAGGGGGGATACCAGAAGCTTTCTTT	CASSTPGGIPEAFF
.	15	TRBV27	.	TRBJ2-5	TGTGCCAGCAGTTTATTTACGTCAGCCCAAGAGACCCAGTACTTC	CASSLFTSAQETQYF
.	17	TRBV6-5	.	TRBJ2-4	TGTGCCAGCAGTTACTCGAAACCCTGGCCGGCCCAAAACATTCAGTACTTC	CASSYSKPWPAQNIQYF
.	15	TRBV12-3/TRBV12-4	TRBD1	TRBJ1-1	TGTGCCAGCAGTTCCCAGGGGGGGCGGAACACTGAAGCTTTCTTT	CASSSQGGRNTEAFF
many	16	TRBV10-2	TRBD2	TRBJ2-1	TGCGCCAGCAGGACTAAAAGCGGGAGGGCCAGCAATGAGCAGTTCTTC	CASRTKSGRASNEQFF
many	14	TRBV10-3	TRBD2	TRBJ2-3	TGTGCCATCAGCAATAGCGGGAGCACAGATACGCAGTATTTT	CAISNSGSTDTQYF
.	14	TRBV27	.	TRBJ1-5	TGTGCCAGCAGTCCCTACAGGGTTAAACAGCCCCAGCATTTT	CASSPYRVKQPQHF
few	16	TRBV20-1	.	TRBJ1-6	TGCAGTGCCACTCAACCGGGAGCACCCTCAAACTCACCCCTCCACTTT	CSATQPGAPSNSPLHF
many	18	TRBV7-8	TRBD2	TRBJ2-1	TGTGCCAGCAGCTCCCACCCGACTACTAGCGGTAGGAGGAACGAGCAGTTCTTC	CASSSHPTTSGRRNEQFF
few	15	TRBV5-1	TRBD1	TRBJ1-2	TGCGCCAGCAGCTGGGAGTACAGGGGGCTTCGGGGCTACACCTTC	CASSWEYRGLRGYTF
many	14	TRBV7-9	TRBD1	TRBJ2-5	TGTGCCAGCAGCCCGGGGACAGGGGGAAAGACCCAGTACTTC	CASSPGTGGKTQYF
few	13	TRBV7-9	TRBD2	TRBJ2-3	TGTGCCACTGCGGGGGGCGGCTCAGATACGCAGTATTTT	CATAGGGSDTQYF
many	12	TRBV11-2	.	TRBJ1-2	TGTGCCAGCAGCCCGGGGGGGATCGGCTACACCTTC	CASSPGGIGYTF
.	13	TRBV20-1	.	TRBJ2-7	TGCAGTGCTAGAACCGAAAACCACTACGAGCAGTACTTC	CSARTENHYEQYF
many	17	TRBV5-1	TRBD1	TRBJ1-1	TGCGCCAGCAGCCGGGGACAGGAGCCCTTTATGAACACTGAAGCTTTCTTT	CASSRGQEPFMNTEAFF
.	13	TRBV7-9	TRBD1	TRBJ1-2	TGTGCCAGCAGCGGCTTAGACAGGGGAAATTACACCTTC	CASSGLDRGNYTF
many	16	TRBV24-1	TRBD2	TRBJ2-1	TGTGCCACCAGTGATGGGACTAGCGGGAGAAGGAATGAGCAGTTCTTC	CATSDGTSGRRNEQFF
many	15	TRBV12-3/TRBV12-4	TRBD1	TRBJ2-1	TGTGCCAGCACCGTAGTGGGGGGACAGGGCAATGAGCAGTTCTTC	CASTVVGGQGNEQFF
.	13	TRBV2	TRBD1	TRBJ2-1	TGTGCCAGCAGCAGGGGGCTATACAATGAGCAGTTCTTC	CASSRGLYNEQFF
.	14	TRBV9	.	TRBJ2-7	TGTGCCAGCAGCGTAGTACCCCTTGGAGGCGAGCAGTACTTC	CASSVVPLGGEQYF
many	16	TRBV27	.	TRBJ2-5	TGTGCCAGCGCCACGAAGGGGCGGGGAACTGAGGAGACCCAGTACTTC	CASATKGRGTEETQYF
few	13	TRBV9	.	TRBJ1-5	TGTGCCAGCAGCGTAGATGAAGGACAGCCCCAGCATTTT	CASSVDEGQPQHF
few	15	TRBV6-2/TRBV6-3	TRBD1	TRBJ2-3	TGTGCCAGCAGCCTACAGGGGGCAGCTTCGGATACGCAGTATTTT	CASSLQGAASDTQYF
few	13	TRBV12-3/TRBV12-4	TRBD1	TRBJ2-5	TGTGCCAGCAGCACAGGGGGCGGAGAGACCCAGTACTTC	CASSTGGGETQYF
many	14	TRBV18	TRBD1	TRBJ2-1	TGTGCCAGCTCCCAAAAGACAGGGAGTCTTGAGCAGTTCTTC	CASSQKTGSLEQFF
.	13	TRBV20-1	TRBD2	TRBJ2-1	TGCAGTGCTAGCCCGGGACTAGATGATGAGCAGTTCTTC	CSASPGLDDEQFF
.	19	TRBV10-1	.	TRBJ2-1	TGCGCCACCCGAATACGGCTACCAAATCCCTCCGCGTCCTACAATGAGCAGTTCTTC	CATRIRLPNPSASYNEQFF
.	14	TRBV28	.	TRBJ1-5	TGTGCCAGCAGTTTAGTAGCGGGGGGGCAGCCCCAGCATTTT	CASSLVAGGQPQHF
few	13	TRBV20-1	.	TRBJ1-2	TGCAGTGCTGGAGCTGGATGGATAAGCGGCTACACCTTC	CSAGAGWISGYTF
.	13	TRBV6-1	.	TRBJ2-7	TGTGCCAGCAGAGAAGCCGCGGGGTTCGAGCAGTACTTC	CASREAAGFEQYF
few	13	TRBV4-1	.	TRBJ1-5	TGCGCCAGCAGCCCTCACAGGTGGCAGCCCCAGCATTTT	CASSPHRWQPQHF
few	14	TRBV20-1	.	TRBJ2-5	TGCAGTGGATGGACGGGGGTCTTCAAAGAGACCCAGTACTTC	CSGWTGVFKETQYF
.	16	TRBV10-3	.	TRBJ1-6	TGTGCCATCAGTGAGTCGGCGGGACGGCCAAATTCACCCCTCCACTTT	CAISESAGRPNSPLHF
many	16	TRBV11-2	TRBD1	TRBJ2-3	TGTGCCAGCAGCCGCTCCTCCGGGACAGGAGCAGATACGCAGTATTTT	CASSRSSGTGADTQYF
.	11	TRBV28	.	TRBJ2-1	TGTGCCAGCAGAGTCGGCCATGAGCAGTTCTTC	CASRVGHEQFF
many	17	TRBV2	.	TRBJ2-2	TGTGCCAGCAGTCCGTTGACAGAGGGGACGGGGGCCGGGGAGCTGTTTTTT	CASSPLTEGTGAGELFF
few	14	TRBV5-6	.	TRBJ2-3	TGTGCCAGCGAGCCGGGTCCAAGCACAGATACGCAGTATTTT	CASEPGPSTDTQYF
many	13	TRBV20-1	TRBD1	TRBJ1-2	TGCAGTGGGGTGGACAGGGGGGTCCAGGGCTACACCTTC	CSGVDRGVQGYTF
many	15	TRBV2	TRBD1	TRBJ1-3	TGTGCCAGCGCAACAGGGGGACAAGTTGGAAACACCATATATTTT	CASATGGQVGNTIYF
many	11	TRBV11-3	.	TRBJ2-7	TGTGCCAGCACCTACGGCTACGAGCAGTACTTC	CASTYGYEQYF
.	14	TRBV4-1	TRBD1	TRBJ1-5	TGCGCCAGCAGAGGGACAGGGGACAATCAGCCCCAGCATTTT	CASRGTGDNQPQHF
.	16	TRBV28	TRBD2	TRBJ2-1	TGTGCCAGCAGTTTGCTGGCTAGCGGGAGCGGAAATGAGCAGTTCTTC	CASSLLASGSGNEQFF
.	15	TRBV4-2	TRBD2	TRBJ2-3	TGTGCCAGCAGCCAAGAAGCGGGGAGCACAGATACGCAGTATTTT	CASSQEAGSTDTQYF
few	15	TRBV2	TRBD2	TRBJ2-7	TGTGCCAGCAGACCCGGGACTAGCGGGATGGGCGAGCAGTACTTC	CASRPGTSGMGEQYF
many	14	TRBV7-9	.	TRBJ2-2	TGTGCCCAGGGTAGCGTGGCGAACACCGGGGAGCTGTTTTTT	CAQGSVANTGELFF